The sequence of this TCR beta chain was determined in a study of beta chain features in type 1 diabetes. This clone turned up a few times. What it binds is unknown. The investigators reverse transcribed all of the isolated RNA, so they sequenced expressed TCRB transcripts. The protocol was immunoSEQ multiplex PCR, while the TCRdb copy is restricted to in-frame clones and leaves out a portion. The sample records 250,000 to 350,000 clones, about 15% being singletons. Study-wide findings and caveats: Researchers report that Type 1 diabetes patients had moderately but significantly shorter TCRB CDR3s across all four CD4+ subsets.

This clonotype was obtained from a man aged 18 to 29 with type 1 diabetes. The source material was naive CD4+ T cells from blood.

The CDR3 here is CSVALSRNTQYF. The CDR3 DNA reads as TGCAGCGTTGCCTTAAGCCGTAATACGCAGTATTTT. The J gene is TRBJ2-3, the V gene TRBV29-1; D is ambiguous. Between the trimmed V and J ends, which lost 4 bases and 7 bases, there was a span of 12 bases. In germline, CDR1 is SQVTM, CDR2 ANQGSEA. The CDR3 is 12 residues long.